These T cell receptor beta chains were read from a single sample in a study of blood T cell repertoires in COVID-19. TCRdb's table, derived via immunoSEQ multiplex PCR, lists solely in-frame clones and lacks some. The sample shows 120,000 to 150,000 clones, 80% to 85% of them seen only once. Specimen: peripheral blood. Every receptor here comes from a human donor in a cohort sampled during active COVID-19. CDR3s include the opening cysteine and the closing phenylalanine or tryptophan. A D gene is named only where the DNA matches it firmly. Clone size is not always given. Where it is, it says once, few, many or a class for expanded clones.

CDR3 length: 14
J gene: TRBJ1-1
V gene: TRBV6-5
clone size: .
D gene: .
CDR3 DNA: TGTGCCAGCAGTCGAAGACAGAAGAACACTGAAGCTTTCTTT
CDR3 protein: CASSRRQKNTEAFF

CDR3 length: 15
J gene: TRBJ1-3
V gene: TRBV19
clone size: .
D gene: .
CDR3 DNA: TGTGCCAGTACCCGGCCAGGGGACAAAGGAAACACCATATATTTT
CDR3 protein: CASTRPGDKGNTIYF

CDR3 length: 11
J gene: TRBJ1-2
V gene: TRBV20-1
clone size: few
D gene: .
CDR3 DNA: TGCAGTGCAACAGGGAACTATGGCTACACCTTC
CDR3 protein: CSATGNYGYTF

CDR3 length: 13
J gene: TRBJ1-1
V gene: TRBV3-1/TRBV3-2
clone size: .
D gene: TRBD1
CDR3 DNA: TGTGCCAGCACCGGACAGGGTTACACTGAAGCTTTCTTT
CDR3 protein: CASTGQGYTEAFF

CDR3 length: 14
J gene: TRBJ1-2
V gene: TRBV7-8
clone size: .
D gene: TRBD1
CDR3 DNA: TGTGCCAGCAGCCCGGGGACAGTTAACTATGGCTACACCTTC
CDR3 protein: CASSPGTVNYGYTF

CDR3 length: 17
J gene: TRBJ1-1
V gene: TRBV6-4
clone size: .
D gene: TRBD1
CDR3 DNA: TGTGCCAGCAGTGACCTTCCCGGGACAGGGTCCCACACTGAAGCTTTCTTT
CDR3 protein: CASSDLPGTGSHTEAFF

CDR3 length: 15
J gene: TRBJ2-6
V gene: TRBV7-9
clone size: once
D gene: TRBD2
CDR3 DNA: TGTGCCAGCGGTCCGGGGGGAACGGGGGCCAACGTCCTGACTTTC
CDR3 protein: CASGPGGTGANVLTF

CDR3 length: 16
J gene: TRBJ2-1
V gene: TRBV7-3
clone size: .
D gene: TRBD2
CDR3 DNA: TGTGCCAGCAGCCCACTACTAGCGGGGGGGATCAATGAGCAGTTCTTC
CDR3 protein: CASSPLLAGGINEQFF

CDR3 length: 12
J gene: TRBJ2-7
V gene: TRBV12-3/TRBV12-4
clone size: .
D gene: .
CDR3 DNA: TGTGCCAGCAGTGTCGTACAGGGCGAGCAGTACTTC
CDR3 protein: CASSVVQGEQYF

CDR3 length: 14
J gene: TRBJ2-5
V gene: TRBV28
clone size: .
D gene: TRBD1
CDR3 DNA: TGTGCCAGCACCGGGACAGGCCTCGGGGAGACCCAGTACTTC
CDR3 protein: CASTGTGLGETQYF

CDR3 length: 17
J gene: TRBJ1-6
V gene: TRBV9
clone size: .
D gene: .
CDR3 DNA: TGTGCCAGCAGCCCCGGGCGGGGGAGCTCCTATAATTCACCCCTCCACTTT
CDR3 protein: CASSPGRGSSYNSPLHF

CDR3 length: 18
J gene: TRBJ1-4
V gene: TRBV21-1
clone size: .
D gene: .
CDR3 DNA: TGTGCCAGCAGCGATCAATCCCAGGGCAGTGCAACTAATGAAAAACTGTTTTTT
CDR3 protein: CASSDQSQGSATNEKLFF

CDR3 length: 14
J gene: TRBJ2-1
V gene: TRBV7-2
clone size: .
D gene: TRBD2
CDR3 DNA: TGTGCCAGCAGGGCAGCGGGAGCTTACAATGAGCAGTTCTTC
CDR3 protein: CASRAAGAYNEQFF

CDR3 length: 15
J gene: TRBJ1-2
V gene: TRBV4-3
clone size: .
D gene: TRBD1
CDR3 DNA: TGCGCCAGCAGCCAAGACAGACAGGGGGCGCGGGGCTACACCTTC
CDR3 protein: CASSQDRQGARGYTF

CDR3 length: 16
J gene: TRBJ1-6
V gene: TRBV4-1
clone size: .
D gene: .
CDR3 DNA: TGCGCCAGCAGCCAAGTAAGGACAGCCTTAAATTCACCCCTCCACTTT
CDR3 protein: CASSQVRTALNSPLHF

CDR3 length: 15
J gene: TRBJ2-2
V gene: TRBV7-2
clone size: .
D gene: TRBD2
CDR3 DNA: TGTGCCAGCAGTCGGACTAGCCCGAACACCGGGGAGCTGTTTTTT
CDR3 protein: CASSRTSPNTGELFF

CDR3 length: 17
J gene: TRBJ1-3
V gene: TRBV5-1
clone size: .
D gene: .
CDR3 DNA: TGCGCCAGCAGCACCGGCGGCGGACAGCCCTCTGGAAACACCATATATTTT
CDR3 protein: CASSTGGGQPSGNTIYF

CDR3 length: 15
J gene: TRBJ1-4
V gene: TRBV2
clone size: .
D gene: TRBD1
CDR3 DNA: TGTGCCAGCAGTGGGGGGACAGGGCTGCGGGAAAAACTGTTTTTT
CDR3 protein: CASSGGTGLREKLFF

CDR3 length: 14
J gene: TRBJ1-1
V gene: TRBV5-8
clone size: .
D gene: .
CDR3 DNA: TGTGCCAGCAGCTTGGGACAGGTGAACACTGAAGCTTTCTTT
CDR3 protein: CASSLGQVNTEAFF

CDR3 length: 17
J gene: TRBJ1-2
V gene: TRBV5-1
clone size: many
D gene: .
CDR3 DNA: TGCGCCAGCAGCTTGGAGGCAGGGGTTGCCCCTAACTATGGCTACACCTTC
CDR3 protein: CASSLEAGVAPNYGYTF

CDR3 length: 12
J gene: TRBJ2-7
V gene: TRBV3-1/TRBV3-2
clone size: .
D gene: .
CDR3 DNA: TGTGCCAGCAGCCATTACTCTAAAGAGCAGTACTTC
CDR3 protein: CASSHYSKEQYF

CDR3 length: 16
J gene: TRBJ2-3
V gene: TRBV7-3
clone size: once
D gene: .
CDR3 DNA: TGTGCCAGCAGCTCCCCAGGGCGTGTGGGCACAGATACGCAGTATTTT
CDR3 protein: CASSSPGRVGTDTQYF

CDR3 length: 12
J gene: TRBJ2-3
V gene: TRBV10-3
clone size: .
D gene: .
CDR3 DNA: TGTGCCTTCGGACGGGAGCCAGATACGCAGTATTTT
CDR3 protein: CAFGREPDTQYF

CDR3 length: 14
J gene: TRBJ1-6
V gene: TRBV5-8
clone size: .
D gene: .
CDR3 DNA: TGTGCCAGCAGCTTGGTTCAGGGCCACCCGTCCCTCCACTTT
CDR3 protein: CASSLVQGHPSLHF

CDR3 length: 14
J gene: TRBJ1-1
V gene: TRBV2
clone size: once
D gene: TRBD1
CDR3 DNA: TGTGCCAGCGACCAGGGGGCTTTGAACACTGAAGCTTTCTTT
CDR3 protein: CASDQGALNTEAFF

CDR3 length: 14
J gene: TRBJ2-2
V gene: TRBV25-1
clone size: .
D gene: TRBD1
CDR3 DNA: TGTGCCAGCAGTGAGGACAGGGACACCGGGGAGCTGTTTTTT
CDR3 protein: CASSEDRDTGELFF

CDR3 length: 16
J gene: TRBJ1-3
V gene: TRBV4-3
clone size: .
D gene: .
CDR3 DNA: TGCGCCAGCAGCCGGTTAAAAGGGGACTCTGGAAACACCATATATTTT
CDR3 protein: CASSRLKGDSGNTIYF

CDR3 length: 15
J gene: TRBJ1-4
V gene: TRBV27
clone size: .
D gene: .
CDR3 DNA: TGTGCCAGCAGACCCGGCACAGGTCTCAGTGAAAAACTGTTTTTT
CDR3 protein: CASRPGTGLSEKLFF

CDR3 length: 11
J gene: TRBJ1-2
V gene: TRBV28
clone size: .
D gene: .
CDR3 DNA: TGTGCCGGCAGTAGCTTCTATGGCTACACCTTC
CDR3 protein: CAGSSFYGYTF

CDR3 length: 15
J gene: TRBJ1-6
V gene: TRBV30
clone size: few
D gene: TRBD1
CDR3 DNA: TGTGCCTGGAGTATCCCGGGACAGCGTAATTCACCCCTCCACTTT
CDR3 protein: CAWSIPGQRNSPLHF

CDR3 length: 14
J gene: TRBJ1-5
V gene: TRBV10-3
clone size: once
D gene: .
CDR3 DNA: TGTGCCACCCTACCCGGTCAGGGGCGTCAGCCCCAGCATTTT
CDR3 protein: CATLPGQGRQPQHF

CDR3 length: 14
J gene: TRBJ1-2
V gene: TRBV5-4
clone size: once
D gene: .
CDR3 DNA: TGTGCCAGCAGCTTGGGTGGCAGATCCTATGGCTACACCTTC
CDR3 protein: CASSLGGRSYGYTF

CDR3 length: 12
J gene: TRBJ1-2
V gene: TRBV5-5
clone size: .
D gene: .
CDR3 DNA: TGTGCCAGCAGCGGCGGCGGCTATGGCTACACCTTC
CDR3 protein: CASSGGGYGYTF

CDR3 length: 13
J gene: TRBJ2-5
V gene: TRBV7-9
clone size: .
D gene: .
CDR3 DNA: TGTGCCAGCGGTACGACAGTCCAAGAGACCCAGTACTTC
CDR3 protein: CASGTTVQETQYF

CDR3 length: 12
J gene: TRBJ2-7
V gene: TRBV5-1
clone size: once
D gene: .
CDR3 DNA: TGCGCCAGCAGCTTCGAGGGCTACGAGCAGTACTTC
CDR3 protein: CASSFEGYEQYF

CDR3 length: 17
J gene: TRBJ2-1
V gene: TRBV11-3
clone size: .
D gene: TRBD2
CDR3 DNA: TGTGCCAGCAGCTTAGACACCTCTAGCGGGGGCTACAATGAGCAGTTCTTC
CDR3 protein: CASSLDTSSGGYNEQFF

CDR3 length: 16
J gene: TRBJ2-1
V gene: TRBV27
clone size: .
D gene: TRBD2
CDR3 DNA: TGTGCCAGCAGTTTATCAGGGACTAGCGGGCGGCGGGAGCAGTTCTTC
CDR3 protein: CASSLSGTSGRREQFF

CDR3 length: 15
J gene: TRBJ1-1
V gene: TRBV6-6
clone size: .
D gene: .
CDR3 DNA: TGTGCCAGCAGTTACGGCGGCAGGGGTCGGAAGGAAGCTTTCTTT
CDR3 protein: CASSYGGRGRKEAFF

CDR3 length: 16
J gene: TRBJ1-5
V gene: TRBV15
clone size: .
D gene: TRBD1
CDR3 DNA: TGTGCCACCAGCAGGGGCCGGGACAGGGTCAATCAGCCCCAGCATTTT
CDR3 protein: CATSRGRDRVNQPQHF

CDR3 length: 12
J gene: TRBJ1-1
V gene: TRBV6-5
clone size: .
D gene: .
CDR3 DNA: TGTGCCAGCAGTCGGAGGAAGGCTGAAGCTTTCTTT
CDR3 protein: CASSRRKAEAFF

CDR3 length: 14
J gene: TRBJ1-2
V gene: TRBV6-2/TRBV6-3
clone size: few
D gene: TRBD1
CDR3 DNA: TGTGCCAGCAGTTCCCCGGGACAGGAACCTGGCTACACCTTC
CDR3 protein: CASSSPGQEPGYTF

CDR3 length: 12
J gene: TRBJ1-2
V gene: TRBV19
clone size: .
D gene: .
CDR3 DNA: TGTGCCAGTAGTCAGGGGACGTATGGCTACACCTTC
CDR3 protein: CASSQGTYGYTF

CDR3 length: 12
J gene: TRBJ1-1
V gene: TRBV19
clone size: once
D gene: .
CDR3 DNA: TGTGCCAGTACGCGGGGGAACACTGAAGCTTTCTTT
CDR3 protein: CASTRGNTEAFF

CDR3 length: 16
J gene: TRBJ2-5
V gene: TRBV6-1
clone size: .
D gene: TRBD2
CDR3 DNA: TGTGCCAGCAGTGGAAGGACTAGCGGGGGGCATGAGACCCAGTACTTC
CDR3 protein: CASSGRTSGGHETQYF

CDR3 length: 14
J gene: TRBJ2-7
V gene: TRBV30
clone size: .
D gene: .
CDR3 DNA: TGTGCCTGGAGTGGGGGCGGCAGCTCCTACGAGCAGTACTTC
CDR3 protein: CAWSGGGSSYEQYF

CDR3 length: 14
J gene: TRBJ1-1
V gene: TRBV9
clone size: .
D gene: .
CDR3 DNA: TGTGCCAGCAGCGTAGAAGGCGGGGACACTGAAGCTTTCTTT
CDR3 protein: CASSVEGGDTEAFF

CDR3 length: 15
J gene: TRBJ1-5
V gene: TRBV7-2
clone size: .
D gene: .
CDR3 DNA: TGTGCCAGCAGCTTAGGAGCAGGGGAAGGTCAGCCCCAGCATTTT
CDR3 protein: CASSLGAGEGQPQHF

CDR3 length: 11
J gene: TRBJ1-5
V gene: TRBV28
clone size: .
D gene: .
CDR3 DNA: TGTGCCAGCGGGCCCGCCCAGCCCCAGCATTTT
CDR3 protein: CASGPAQPQHF

CDR3 length: 16
J gene: TRBJ2-3
V gene: TRBV24-1
clone size: .
D gene: .
CDR3 DNA: TGTGCCACCAGTGATTTCGGGGGTCCTAGCACAGATACGCAGTATTTT
CDR3 protein: CATSDFGGPSTDTQYF

CDR3 length: 15
J gene: TRBJ1-5
V gene: TRBV18
clone size: .
D gene: TRBD1
CDR3 DNA: TGTGCCAGCTCACCAACAGGGGTAGATCATCAGCCCCAGCATTTT
CDR3 protein: CASSPTGVDHQPQHF